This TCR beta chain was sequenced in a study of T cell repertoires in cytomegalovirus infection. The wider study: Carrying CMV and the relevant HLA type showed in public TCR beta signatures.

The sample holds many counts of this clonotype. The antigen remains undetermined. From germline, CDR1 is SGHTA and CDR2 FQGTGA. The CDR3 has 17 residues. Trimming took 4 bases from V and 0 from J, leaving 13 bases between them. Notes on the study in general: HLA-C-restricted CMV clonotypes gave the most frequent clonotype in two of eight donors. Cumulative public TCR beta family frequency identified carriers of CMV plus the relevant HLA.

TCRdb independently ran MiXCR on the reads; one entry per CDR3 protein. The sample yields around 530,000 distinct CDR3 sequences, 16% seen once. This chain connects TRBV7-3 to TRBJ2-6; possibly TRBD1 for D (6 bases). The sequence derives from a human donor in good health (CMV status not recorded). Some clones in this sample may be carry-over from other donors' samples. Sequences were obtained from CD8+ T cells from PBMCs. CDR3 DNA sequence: TGTGCCAGCAGCTACCGCGCGACAGGCTCTGGGGCCAACGTCCTGACTTTC. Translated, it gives CASSYRATGSGANVLTF.